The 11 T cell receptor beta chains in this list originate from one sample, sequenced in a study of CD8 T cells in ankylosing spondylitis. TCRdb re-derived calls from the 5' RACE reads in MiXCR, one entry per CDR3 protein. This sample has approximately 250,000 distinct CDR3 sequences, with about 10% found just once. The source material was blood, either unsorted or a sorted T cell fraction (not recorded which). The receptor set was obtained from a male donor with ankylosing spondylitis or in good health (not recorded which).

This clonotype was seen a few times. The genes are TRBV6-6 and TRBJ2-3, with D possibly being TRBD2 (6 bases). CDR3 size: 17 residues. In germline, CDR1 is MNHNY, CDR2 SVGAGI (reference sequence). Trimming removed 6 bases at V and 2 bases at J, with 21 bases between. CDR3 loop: CASRVTERASITDTQYF. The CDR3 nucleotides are TGTGCCAGCAGGGTAACAGAGCGGGCGTCAATCACAGATACGCAGTATTTT.

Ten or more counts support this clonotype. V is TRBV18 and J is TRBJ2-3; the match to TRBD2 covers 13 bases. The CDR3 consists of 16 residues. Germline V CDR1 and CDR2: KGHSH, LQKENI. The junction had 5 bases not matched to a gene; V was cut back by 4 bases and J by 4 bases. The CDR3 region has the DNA TGTGCCAGCTCACTTTCCGGGACTAGCGGGGCAGATACGCAGTATTTT. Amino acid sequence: CASSLSGTSGADTQYF.

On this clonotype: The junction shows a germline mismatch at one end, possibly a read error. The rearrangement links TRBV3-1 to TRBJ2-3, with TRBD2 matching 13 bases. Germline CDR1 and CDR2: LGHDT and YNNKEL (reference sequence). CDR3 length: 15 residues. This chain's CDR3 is CATSQTSGRRNTQYF. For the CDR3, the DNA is TGTGCCACCAGCCAGACTAGCGGGAGGAGGAATACGCAGTATTTT.

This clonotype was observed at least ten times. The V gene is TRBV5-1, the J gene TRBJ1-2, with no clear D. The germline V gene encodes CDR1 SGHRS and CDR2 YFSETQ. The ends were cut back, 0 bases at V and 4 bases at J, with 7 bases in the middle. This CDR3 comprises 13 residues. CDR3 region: CASSLAEGYGYTF. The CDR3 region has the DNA TGCGCCAGCAGCTTGGCGGAGGGCTATGGCTACACCTTC. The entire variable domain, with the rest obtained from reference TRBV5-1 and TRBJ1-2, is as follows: KAGVTQTPRYLIKTRGQQVTLSCSPISGHRSVSWYQQTPGQGLQFLFEYFSETQRNKGNFPGRFSGRQFSNSRSEMNVSTLELGDSALYLCASSLAEGYGYTFGSGTRLTVV.

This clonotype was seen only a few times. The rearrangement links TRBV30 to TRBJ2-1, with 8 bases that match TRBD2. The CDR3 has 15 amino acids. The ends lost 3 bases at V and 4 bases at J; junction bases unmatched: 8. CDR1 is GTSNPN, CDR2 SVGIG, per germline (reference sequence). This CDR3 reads CAWSPPGTRYNEQFF. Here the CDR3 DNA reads TGTGCCTGGAGCCCACCAGGGACTAGATACAATGAGCAGTTCTTC.

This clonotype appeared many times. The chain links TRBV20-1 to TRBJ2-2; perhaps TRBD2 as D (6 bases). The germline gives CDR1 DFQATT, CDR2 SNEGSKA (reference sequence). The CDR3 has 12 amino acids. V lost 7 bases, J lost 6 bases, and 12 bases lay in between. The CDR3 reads CSGRERAGELFF. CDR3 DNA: TGCAGTGGACGGGAGCGGGCCGGGGAGCTGTTTTTT.

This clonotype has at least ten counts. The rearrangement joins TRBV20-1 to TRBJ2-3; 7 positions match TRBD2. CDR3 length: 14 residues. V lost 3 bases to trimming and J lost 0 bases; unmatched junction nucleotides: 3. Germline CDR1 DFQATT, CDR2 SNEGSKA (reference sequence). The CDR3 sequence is CSASQRGSTDTQYF. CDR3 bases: TGCAGTGCTAGCCAGCGGGGTAGCACAGATACGCAGTATTTT.

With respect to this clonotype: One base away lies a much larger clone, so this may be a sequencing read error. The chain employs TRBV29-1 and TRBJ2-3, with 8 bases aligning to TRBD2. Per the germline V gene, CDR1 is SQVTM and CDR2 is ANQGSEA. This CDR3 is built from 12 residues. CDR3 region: CSESGSTDMQYF. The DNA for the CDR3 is TGCAGCGAAAGCGGGAGCACAGATATGCAGTATTTT.

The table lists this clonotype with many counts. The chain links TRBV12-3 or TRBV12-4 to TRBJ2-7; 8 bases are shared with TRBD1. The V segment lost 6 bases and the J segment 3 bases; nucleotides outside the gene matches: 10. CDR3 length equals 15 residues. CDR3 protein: CASSRWTGFSYEQYF. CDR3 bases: TGTGCCAGCAGCCGTTGGACAGGGTTTAGCTACGAGCAGTACTTC.

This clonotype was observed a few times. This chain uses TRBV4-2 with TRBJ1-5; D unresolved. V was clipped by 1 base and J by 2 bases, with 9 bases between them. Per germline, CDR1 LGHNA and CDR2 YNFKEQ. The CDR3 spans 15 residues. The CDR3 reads CASSQGDVGNQPQHF. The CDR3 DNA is TGTGCCAGCAGCCAAGGGGATGTAGGCAATCAGCCCCAGCATTTT.

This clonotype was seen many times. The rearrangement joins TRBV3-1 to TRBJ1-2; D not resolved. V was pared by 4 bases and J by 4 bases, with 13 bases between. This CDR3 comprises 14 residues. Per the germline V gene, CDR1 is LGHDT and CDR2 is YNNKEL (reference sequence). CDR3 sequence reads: CASSPGVVSYGYTF. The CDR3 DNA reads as TGTGCCAGCAGCCCCGGCGTCGTCTCCTATGGCTACACCTTC. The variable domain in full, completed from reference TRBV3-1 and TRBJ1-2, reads DTAVSQTPKYLVTQMGNDKSIKCEQNLGHDTMYWYKQDSKKFLKIMFSYNNKELIINETVPNRFSPKSPDKAHLNLHINSLELGDSAVYFCASSPGVVSYGYTFGSGTRLTVV.